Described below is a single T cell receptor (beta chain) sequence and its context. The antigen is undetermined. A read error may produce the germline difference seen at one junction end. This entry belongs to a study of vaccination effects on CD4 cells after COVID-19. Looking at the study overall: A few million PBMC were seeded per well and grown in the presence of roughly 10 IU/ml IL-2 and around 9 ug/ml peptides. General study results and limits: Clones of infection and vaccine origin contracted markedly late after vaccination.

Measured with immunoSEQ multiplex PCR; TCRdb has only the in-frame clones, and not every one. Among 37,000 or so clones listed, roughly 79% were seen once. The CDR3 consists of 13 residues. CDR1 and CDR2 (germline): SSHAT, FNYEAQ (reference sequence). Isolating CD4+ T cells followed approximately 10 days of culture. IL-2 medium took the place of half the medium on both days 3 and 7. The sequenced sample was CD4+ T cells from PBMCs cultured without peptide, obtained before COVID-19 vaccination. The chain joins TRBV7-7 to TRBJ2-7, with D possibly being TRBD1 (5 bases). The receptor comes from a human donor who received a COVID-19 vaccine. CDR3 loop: CASSLSQGREQYF. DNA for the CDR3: TGTGCTAGCAGCTTATCGCAGGGAAGGGAGCAGTACTTC.